Listed below are T cell receptor beta chains from one sample, sequenced in a study of CXCR3-negative and CXCR3-positive naive CD8 T cells. TCRdb re-called the 5' RACE reads and catalogs CDR3 proteins one per entry, DNA excluded. This table lists fewer than 55,000 distinct CDR3 sequences. Material: naive CXCR3- CD8+ T cells from blood. These receptors all stem from a human donor in good health. Some clones in this sample may be carry-over from other donors' samples. CDR3s include the opening cysteine and the closing phenylalanine or tryptophan. Fields, in order: clone size, V gene, J gene, CDR3 protein. Expanded clones get a size class; other rows say once, few or many, or leave the size out.

clone_size: -; v_call: TRBV28; j_call: TRBJ2-7; cdr3_aa: CASSFGSRDEQYF
clone_size: -; v_call: TRBV7-9; j_call: TRBJ2-1; cdr3_aa: CASSSLQGEDSYNEQFF
clone_size: -; v_call: TRBV20-1; j_call: TRBJ2-7; cdr3_aa: CSARFLTYEQYF
clone_size: -; v_call: TRBV18; j_call: TRBJ1-1; cdr3_aa: CASSPGPGMNTEAFF
clone_size: -; v_call: TRBV12-3/TRBV12-4; j_call: TRBJ2-5; cdr3_aa: CASSFIGDRGGGETQYF
clone_size: -; v_call: TRBV7-6; j_call: TRBJ2-5; cdr3_aa: CASTLAGDETQYF
clone_size: -; v_call: TRBV20-1; j_call: TRBJ1-5; cdr3_aa: CSGGSGNQPQHF
clone_size: -; v_call: TRBV14; j_call: TRBJ1-2; cdr3_aa: CASSPPTQGQLYGYTF
clone_size: -; v_call: TRBV20-1; j_call: TRBJ2-7; cdr3_aa: CSARIRDRLYEQYF
clone_size: -; v_call: TRBV4-3; j_call: TRBJ2-2; cdr3_aa: CASSQREEDTGELFF
clone_size: -; v_call: TRBV29-1; j_call: TRBJ2-5; cdr3_aa: CSDPIGPKEYF
clone_size: -; v_call: TRBV19; j_call: TRBJ2-2; cdr3_aa: CASSIYGYDIGELFF
clone_size: -; v_call: TRBV20-1; j_call: TRBJ2-7; cdr3_aa: CSARGQTYEQYF
clone_size: medium-sized; v_call: TRBV29-1; j_call: TRBJ2-1; cdr3_aa: CSVMGVLAGTNNEQFF
clone_size: -; v_call: TRBV5-5; j_call: TRBJ2-5; cdr3_aa: CASSPDVLGRILDETQYF
clone_size: -; v_call: TRBV4-1; j_call: TRBJ1-6; cdr3_aa: CASSQDQTALNSPLHF
clone_size: -; v_call: TRBV6-4; j_call: TRBJ2-1; cdr3_aa: CASSDGAGDYNEQFF
clone_size: -; v_call: TRBV29-1; j_call: TRBJ2-3; cdr3_aa: CSARRSWGAADTQYF
clone_size: -; v_call: TRBV20-1; j_call: TRBJ1-1; cdr3_aa: CSAATGVTEAFF
clone_size: -; v_call: TRBV14; j_call: TRBJ1-6; cdr3_aa: CASSRSGVASSPLHF
clone_size: -; v_call: TRBV27; j_call: TRBJ1-1; cdr3_aa: CASITRTEAFF
clone_size: -; v_call: TRBV27; j_call: TRBJ2-5; cdr3_aa: CASRGPGYQETQYF
clone_size: -; v_call: TRBV6-2/TRBV6-3; j_call: TRBJ1-5; cdr3_aa: CASSYSVEGNQPQHF
clone_size: medium-sized; v_call: TRBV24-1; j_call: TRBJ2-1; cdr3_aa: CATSDVEVGSRINEQFF
clone_size: -; v_call: TRBV11-2; j_call: TRBJ1-2; cdr3_aa: CASSSAQAIGYTF
clone_size: -; v_call: TRBV9; j_call: TRBJ1-2; cdr3_aa: CASSVEGTTRTNYGYTF
clone_size: -; v_call: TRBV11-2; j_call: TRBJ2-1; cdr3_aa: CASAALQAPSYNEQFF
clone_size: -; v_call: TRBV29-1; j_call: TRBJ2-7; cdr3_aa: CSVEIVSGGYEQYF
clone_size: -; v_call: TRBV7-2; j_call: TRBJ2-3; cdr3_aa: CASSSPVEDTQYF
clone_size: -; v_call: TRBV19; j_call: TRBJ1-2; cdr3_aa: CASGAGAGLNYGYTF
clone_size: -; v_call: TRBV19; j_call: TRBJ2-1; cdr3_aa: CASSSGTSSYNEQFF
clone_size: -; v_call: TRBV5-1; j_call: TRBJ2-1; cdr3_aa: CASSGALAGVYNEQFF
clone_size: -; v_call: TRBV6-2/TRBV6-3; j_call: TRBJ2-5; cdr3_aa: CASSQGLEGETQYF
clone_size: -; v_call: TRBV11-2; j_call: TRBJ2-3; cdr3_aa: CASSLSPGLDTDTQYF
clone_size: -; v_call: TRBV27; j_call: TRBJ2-7; cdr3_aa: CASSENRDLYEQYF
clone_size: -; v_call: TRBV28; j_call: TRBJ1-2; cdr3_aa: CASSFGGYGYTF
clone_size: -; v_call: TRBV21-1; j_call: TRBJ2-7; cdr3_aa: CASSPRGQGCF
clone_size: -; v_call: TRBV7-9; j_call: TRBJ2-7; cdr3_aa: CASSSRQGAGYEQYF
clone_size: -; v_call: TRBV7-9; j_call: TRBJ2-1; cdr3_aa: CASSPGTGRNNEQFF
clone_size: -; v_call: TRBV3-1; j_call: TRBJ2-4; cdr3_aa: CASSQDRGLAGAKNIQYF
clone_size: -; v_call: TRBV28; j_call: TRBJ2-7; cdr3_aa: CASSSPRTSGSSYEQYF
clone_size: -; v_call: TRBV6-2/TRBV6-3; j_call: TRBJ1-1; cdr3_aa: CASSSTENTEAFF
clone_size: -; v_call: TRBV3-1; j_call: TRBJ2-1; cdr3_aa: CASSQHRTGGNNEQFF
clone_size: -; v_call: TRBV4-3; j_call: TRBJ2-3; cdr3_aa: CASSQDGGGIPEDTQYF
clone_size: -; v_call: TRBV7-3; j_call: TRBJ1-5; cdr3_aa: CARHPGGQPQHF
clone_size: -; v_call: TRBV25-1; j_call: TRBJ1-5; cdr3_aa: CASSEWSVGQPQHF
clone_size: -; v_call: TRBV29-1; j_call: TRBJ2-7; cdr3_aa: CSVGGIRDIAYEQYF
clone_size: -; v_call: TRBV23-1; j_call: TRBJ1-1; cdr3_aa: CASRLQGPQGTEAFF
clone_size: -; v_call: TRBV28; j_call: TRBJ2-3; cdr3_aa: CASSRYFLGTSGRTASDTQYF